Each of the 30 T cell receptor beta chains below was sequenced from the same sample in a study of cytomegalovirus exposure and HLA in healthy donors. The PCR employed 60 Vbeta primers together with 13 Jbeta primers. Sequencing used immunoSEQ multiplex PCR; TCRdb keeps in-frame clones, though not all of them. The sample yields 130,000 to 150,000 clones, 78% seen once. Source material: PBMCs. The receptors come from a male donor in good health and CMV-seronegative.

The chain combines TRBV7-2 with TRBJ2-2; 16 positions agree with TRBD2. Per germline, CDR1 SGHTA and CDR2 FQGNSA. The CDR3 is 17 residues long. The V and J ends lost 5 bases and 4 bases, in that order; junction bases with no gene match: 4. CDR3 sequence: CASSKGLAGGLTGELFF. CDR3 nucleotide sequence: TGTGCCAGCAGCAAGGGACTAGCGGGGGGGCTCACCGGGGAGCTGTTTTTT.

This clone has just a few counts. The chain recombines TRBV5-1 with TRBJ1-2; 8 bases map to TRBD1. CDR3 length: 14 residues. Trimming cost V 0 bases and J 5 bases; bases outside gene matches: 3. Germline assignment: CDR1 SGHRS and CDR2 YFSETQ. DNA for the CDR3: TGCGCCAGCAGCTTGGACGGGACAGGATATGGCTACACCTTC. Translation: CASSLDGTGYGYTF.

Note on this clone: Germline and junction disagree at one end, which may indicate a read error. CDR3 sequence (DNA): TGTGCCAGCAGCTTCGGGGGGCGAGGCTACCCCTTC. Translating gives CASSFGGRGYPF. The rearrangement joins TRBV5-4 to TRBJ1-2; tentative D call: TRBD1 (6 bases). The CDR3 covers 12 residues. Germline loops: CDR1 SGHNT, CDR2 YYREEE (reference sequence).

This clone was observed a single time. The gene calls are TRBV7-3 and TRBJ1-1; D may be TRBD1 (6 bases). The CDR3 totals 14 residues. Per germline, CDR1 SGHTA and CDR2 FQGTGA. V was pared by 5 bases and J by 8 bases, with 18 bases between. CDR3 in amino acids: CASSPRGGGGEAFF. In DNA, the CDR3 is TGTGCCAGCAGCCCCCGTGGAGGCGGGGGCGAAGCTTTCTTT.

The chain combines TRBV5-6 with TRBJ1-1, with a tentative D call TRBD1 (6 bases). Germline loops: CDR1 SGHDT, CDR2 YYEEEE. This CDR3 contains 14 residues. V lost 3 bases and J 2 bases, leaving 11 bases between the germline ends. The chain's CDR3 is CASSWTALNTEAFF. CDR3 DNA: TGTGCCAGCAGCTGGACAGCATTAAACACTGAAGCTTTCTTT.

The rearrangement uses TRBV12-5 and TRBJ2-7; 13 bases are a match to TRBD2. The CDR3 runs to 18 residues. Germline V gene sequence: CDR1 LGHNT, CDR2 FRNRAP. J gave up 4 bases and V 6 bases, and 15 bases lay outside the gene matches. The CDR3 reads CASGPSIFRTSGRYEQYF. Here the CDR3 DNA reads TGTGCTAGTGGGCCTTCGATCTTCCGGACTAGCGGGAGATACGAGCAGTACTTC.

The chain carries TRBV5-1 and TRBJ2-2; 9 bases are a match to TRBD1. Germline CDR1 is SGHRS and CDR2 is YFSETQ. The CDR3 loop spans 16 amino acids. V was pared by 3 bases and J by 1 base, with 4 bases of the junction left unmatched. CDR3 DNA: TGCGCCAGCAGCTCGCAGGGACAGGGGAACACCGGGGAGCTGTTTTTT. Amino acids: CASSSQGQGNTGELFF.

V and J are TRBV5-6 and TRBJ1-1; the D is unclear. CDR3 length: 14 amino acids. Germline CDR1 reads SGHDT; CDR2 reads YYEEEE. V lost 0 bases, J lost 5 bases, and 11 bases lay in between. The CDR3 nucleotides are TGTGCCAGCAGCTTGGGGAGAAAAGTAACTGAAGCTTTCTTT. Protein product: CASSLGRKVTEAFF.

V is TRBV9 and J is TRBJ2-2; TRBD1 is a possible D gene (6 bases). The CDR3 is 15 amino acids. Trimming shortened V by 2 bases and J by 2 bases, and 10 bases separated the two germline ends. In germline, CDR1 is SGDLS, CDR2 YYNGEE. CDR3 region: CASSVRTANTGELFF. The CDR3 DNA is TGTGCCAGCAGCGTCCGGACAGCCAACACCGGGGAGCTGTTTTTT. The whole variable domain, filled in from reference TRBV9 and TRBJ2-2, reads DSGVTQTPKHLITATGQRVTLRCSPRSGDLSVYWYQQSLDQGLQFLIQYYNGEERAKGNILERFSAQQFPDLHSELNLSSLELGDSALYFCASSVRTANTGELFFGEGSRLTVL.

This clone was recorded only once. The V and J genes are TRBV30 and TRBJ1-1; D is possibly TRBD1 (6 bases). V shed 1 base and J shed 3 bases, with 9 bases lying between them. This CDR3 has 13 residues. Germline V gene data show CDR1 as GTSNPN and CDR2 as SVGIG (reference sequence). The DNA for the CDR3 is TGTGCCTGGAGTGGGACAGTATACACTGAAGCTTTCTTT. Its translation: CAWSGTVYTEAFF.

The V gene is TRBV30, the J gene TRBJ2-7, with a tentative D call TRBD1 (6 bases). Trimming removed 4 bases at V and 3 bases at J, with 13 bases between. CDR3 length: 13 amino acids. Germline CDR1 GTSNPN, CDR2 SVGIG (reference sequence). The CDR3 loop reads CAWTGALDYEQYF. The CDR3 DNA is TGTGCCTGGACAGGGGCCTTGGACTACGAGCAGTACTTC.

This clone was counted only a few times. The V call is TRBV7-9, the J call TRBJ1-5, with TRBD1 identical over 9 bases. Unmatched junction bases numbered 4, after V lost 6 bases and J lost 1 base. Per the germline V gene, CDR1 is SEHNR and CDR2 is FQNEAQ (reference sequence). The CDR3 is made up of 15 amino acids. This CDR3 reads CASSSGTGSNQPQHF. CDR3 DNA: TGTGCCAGCAGTTCCGGGACAGGGAGCAATCAGCCCCAGCATTTT. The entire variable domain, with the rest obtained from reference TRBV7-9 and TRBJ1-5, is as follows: DTGVSQNPRHKITKRGQNVTFRCDPISEHNRLYWYRQTLGQGPEFLTYFQNEAQLEKSRLLSDRFSAERPKGSFSTLEIQRTEQGDSAMYLCASSSGTGSNQPQHFGDGTRLSIL.

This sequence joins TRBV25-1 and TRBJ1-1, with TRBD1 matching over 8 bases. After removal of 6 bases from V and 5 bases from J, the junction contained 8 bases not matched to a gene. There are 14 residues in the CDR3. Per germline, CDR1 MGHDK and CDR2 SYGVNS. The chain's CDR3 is CASSRTGMRTEAFF. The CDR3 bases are TGTGCCAGCAGCCGGACAGGGATGAGGACTGAAGCTTTCTTT.

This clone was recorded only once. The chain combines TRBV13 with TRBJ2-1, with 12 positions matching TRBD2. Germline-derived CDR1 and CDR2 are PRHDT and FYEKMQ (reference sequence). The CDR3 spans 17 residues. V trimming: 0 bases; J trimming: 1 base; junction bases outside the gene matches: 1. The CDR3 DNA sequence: TGTGCCAGCAGCTTAGGACTAGCGGGGGGTTCCTACAATGAGCAGTTCTTC. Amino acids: CASSLGLAGGSYNEQFF.

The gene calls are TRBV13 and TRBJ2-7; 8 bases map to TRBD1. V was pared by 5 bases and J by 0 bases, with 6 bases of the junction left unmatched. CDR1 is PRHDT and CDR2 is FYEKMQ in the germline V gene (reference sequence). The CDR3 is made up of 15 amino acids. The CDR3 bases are TGTGCCAGCAGCCCGACAGGGGCCTTCTCCTACGAGCAGTACTTC. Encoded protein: CASSPTGAFSYEQYF.

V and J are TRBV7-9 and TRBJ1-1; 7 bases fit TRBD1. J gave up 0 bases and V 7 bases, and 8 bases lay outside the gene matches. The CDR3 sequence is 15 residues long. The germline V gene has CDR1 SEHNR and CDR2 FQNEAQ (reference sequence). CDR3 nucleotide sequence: TGTGCCAGCACCATGAAACAGGGGATGAACACTGAAGCTTTCTTT. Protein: CASTMKQGMNTEAFF.

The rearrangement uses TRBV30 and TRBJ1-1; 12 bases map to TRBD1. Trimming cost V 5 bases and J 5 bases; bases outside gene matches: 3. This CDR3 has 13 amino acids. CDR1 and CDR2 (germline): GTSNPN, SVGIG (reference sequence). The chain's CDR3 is CAWGDRGRTEAFF. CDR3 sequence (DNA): TGTGCCTGGGGGGACAGGGGGCGGACTGAAGCTTTCTTT.

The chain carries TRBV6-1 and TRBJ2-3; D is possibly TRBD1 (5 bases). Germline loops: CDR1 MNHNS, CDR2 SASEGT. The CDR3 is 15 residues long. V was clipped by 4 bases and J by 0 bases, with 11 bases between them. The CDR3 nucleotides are TGTGCCAGCAGTGGGCAGGGCACTAGCACAGATACGCAGTATTTT. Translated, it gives CASSGQGTSTDTQYF.

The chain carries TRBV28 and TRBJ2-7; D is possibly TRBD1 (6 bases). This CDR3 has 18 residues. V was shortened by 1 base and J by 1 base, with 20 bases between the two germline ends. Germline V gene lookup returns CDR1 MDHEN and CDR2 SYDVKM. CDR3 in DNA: TGTGCCAGCAGTTTATCGTTTGTCTTGGACAGCCGATCCTACGAGCAGTACTTC. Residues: CASSLSFVLDSRSYEQYF.

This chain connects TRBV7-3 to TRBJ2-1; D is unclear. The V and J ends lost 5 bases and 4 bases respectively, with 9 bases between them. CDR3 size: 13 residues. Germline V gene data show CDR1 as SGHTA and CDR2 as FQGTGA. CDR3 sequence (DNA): TGTGCCAGCAGCCTCCAAGCTTACAATGAGCAGTTCTTC. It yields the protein CASSLQAYNEQFF.

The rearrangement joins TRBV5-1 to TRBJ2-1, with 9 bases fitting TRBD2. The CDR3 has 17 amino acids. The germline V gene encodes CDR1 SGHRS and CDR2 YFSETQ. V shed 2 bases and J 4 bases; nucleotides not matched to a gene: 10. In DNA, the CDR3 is TGCGCCAGCAGCTTACCGACTAGCGGAGGTGGGTACAATGAGCAGTTCTTC. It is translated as CASSLPTSGGGYNEQFF.

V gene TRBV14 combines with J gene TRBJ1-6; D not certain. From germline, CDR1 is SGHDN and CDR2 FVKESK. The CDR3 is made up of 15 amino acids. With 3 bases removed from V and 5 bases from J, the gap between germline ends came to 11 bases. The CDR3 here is CASSHLTRNNSPLHF. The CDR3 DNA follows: TGTGCCAGCAGCCACCTGACGAGGAATAATTCACCCCTCCACTTT.

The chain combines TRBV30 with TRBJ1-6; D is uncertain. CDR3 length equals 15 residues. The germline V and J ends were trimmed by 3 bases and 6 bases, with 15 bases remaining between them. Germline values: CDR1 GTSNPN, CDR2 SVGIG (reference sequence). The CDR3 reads CAWRGLEGSNSPLHF. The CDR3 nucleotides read TGTGCCTGGAGGGGTTTGGAGGGCAGTAATTCACCCCTCCACTTT.

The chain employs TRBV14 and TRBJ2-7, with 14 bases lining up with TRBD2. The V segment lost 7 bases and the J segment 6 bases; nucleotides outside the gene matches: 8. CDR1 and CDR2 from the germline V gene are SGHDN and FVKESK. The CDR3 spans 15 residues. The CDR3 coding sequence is TGTGCCAGCACCCGACTAGCGGGAGGGCCGGCCGAGCAGTACTTC. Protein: CASTRLAGGPAEQYF. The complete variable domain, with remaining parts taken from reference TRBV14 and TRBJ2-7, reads EAGVTQFPSHSVIEKGQTVTLRCDPISGHDNLYWYRRVMGKEIKFLLHFVKESKQDESGMPNNRFLAERTGGTYSTLKVQPAELEDSGVYFCASTRLAGGPAEQYFGPGTRLTVT.

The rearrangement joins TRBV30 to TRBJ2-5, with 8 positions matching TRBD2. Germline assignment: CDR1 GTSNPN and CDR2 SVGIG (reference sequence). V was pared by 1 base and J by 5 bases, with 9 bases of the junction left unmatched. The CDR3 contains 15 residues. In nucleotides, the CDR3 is TGTGCCTGGAGTGGGGCGGGAGGAGTGCGGGAGACCCAGTACTTC. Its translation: CAWSGAGGVRETQYF. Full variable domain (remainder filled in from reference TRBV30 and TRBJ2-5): SQTIHQWPATLVQPVGSPLSLECTVEGTSNPNLYWYRQAAGRGLQLLFYSVGIGQISSEVPQNLSASRPQDRQFILSSKKLLLSDSGFYLCAWSGAGGVRETQYFGPGTRLLVL.

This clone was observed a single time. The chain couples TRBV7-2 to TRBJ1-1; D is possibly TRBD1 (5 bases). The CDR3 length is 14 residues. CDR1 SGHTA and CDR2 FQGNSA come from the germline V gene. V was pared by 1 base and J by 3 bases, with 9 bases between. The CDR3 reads CASSLVPRDTEAFF. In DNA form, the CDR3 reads TGTGCCAGCAGCTTAGTTCCCAGGGACACTGAAGCTTTCTTT. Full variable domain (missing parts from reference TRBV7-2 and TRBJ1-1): GAGVSQSPSNKVTEKGKDVELRCDPISGHTALYWYRQSLGQGLEFLIYFQGNSAPDKSGLPSDRFSAERTGGSVSTLTIQRTQQEDSAVYLCASSLVPRDTEAFFGQGTRLTVV.

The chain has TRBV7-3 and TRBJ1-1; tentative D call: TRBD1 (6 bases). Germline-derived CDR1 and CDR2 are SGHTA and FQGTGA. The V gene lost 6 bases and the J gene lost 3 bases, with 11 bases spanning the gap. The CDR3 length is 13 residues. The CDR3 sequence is CASSTGKDTEAFF. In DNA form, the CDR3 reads TGTGCCAGCAGTACAGGGAAGGACACTGAAGCTTTCTTT.

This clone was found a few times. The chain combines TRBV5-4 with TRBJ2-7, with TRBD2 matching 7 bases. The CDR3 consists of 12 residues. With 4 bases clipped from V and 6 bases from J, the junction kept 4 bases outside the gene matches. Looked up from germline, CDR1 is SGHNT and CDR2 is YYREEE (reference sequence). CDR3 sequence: CASSRGGGEQYF. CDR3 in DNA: TGTGCCAGCAGCCGGGGCGGGGGCGAGCAGTACTTC.

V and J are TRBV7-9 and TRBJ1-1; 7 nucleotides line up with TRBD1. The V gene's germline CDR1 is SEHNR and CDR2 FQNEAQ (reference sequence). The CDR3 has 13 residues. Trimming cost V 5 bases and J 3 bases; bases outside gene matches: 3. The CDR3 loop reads CASSPQGDTEAFF. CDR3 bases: TGTGCCAGCAGCCCCCAGGGGGACACTGAAGCTTTCTTT. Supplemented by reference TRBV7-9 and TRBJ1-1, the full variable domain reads DTGVSQNPRHKITKRGQNVTFRCDPISEHNRLYWYRQTLGQGPEFLTYFQNEAQLEKSRLLSDRFSAERPKGSFSTLEIQRTEQGDSAMYLCASSPQGDTEAFFGQGTRLTVV.

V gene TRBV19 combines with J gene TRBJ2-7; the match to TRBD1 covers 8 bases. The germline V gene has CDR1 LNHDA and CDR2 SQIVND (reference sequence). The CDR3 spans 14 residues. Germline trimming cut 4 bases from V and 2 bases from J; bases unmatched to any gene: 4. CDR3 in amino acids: CASSKRQGTYEQYF. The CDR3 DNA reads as TGTGCCAGTAGTAAGAGACAGGGGACCTACGAGCAGTACTTC.